The 8 T cell receptor beta chains below come from one sample, sequenced in a study of blood T cells in healthy people across ages. Sample-barcoded 5' priming and a J-beta primer mix drove a second PCR of roughly 6 to 12 cycles. TCRdb reprocessed the 5' RACE reads with MiXCR, giving one entry per CDR3 protein. Here the sample spans approximately 780,000 distinct CDR3 sequences, around 25% being singletons. These data were also reused for a study on T cells of mothers and their children.

The sequencing input was blood. These receptors were taken from a boy aged 5 to 17 in good health.

The rearrangement joins TRBV12-3 or TRBV12-4 to TRBJ2-5; D might be TRBD1 (6 bases). Trimming removed 6 bases at V and 4 bases at J, with 15 bases between. CDR3 length equals 14 residues. The CDR3 DNA is TGTGCCAGCAGGGGGTCAGGGGCCCCAGAGACCCAGTACTTC. This gives the protein CASRGSGAPETQYF.

This clonotype was seen a handful of times. The chain uses TRBV5-8 and TRBJ1-6; D not resolved. The CDR3 has 16 residues. Germline assignment: CDR1 SGHTS and CDR2 YDEGEE. V lost 4 bases to trimming and J lost 6 bases, with 17 bases between them. CDR3 sequence: CASSMLQGGFNSPLHF. The CDR3 DNA follows: TGTGCCAGCAGCATGCTCCAAGGCGGTTTTAATTCACCCCTCCACTTT.

V and J are TRBV12-5 and TRBJ2-1, with TRBD2 identical over 9 bases. With 2 bases clipped from V and 0 bases from J, the junction kept 11 bases outside the gene matches. The CDR3 runs 19 residues. Germline values: CDR1 LGHNT, CDR2 FRNRAP. The CDR3 sequence is CASGLFLAGSTHSYNEQFF. CDR3 nucleotides: TGTGCTAGTGGTTTGTTCCTAGCGGGGTCGACGCACTCCTACAATGAGCAGTTCTTC.

This sequence joins TRBV9 and TRBJ1-2, with 8 nucleotides matching TRBD1. J lost 8 bases, V lost 4 bases, and 13 bases had no gene match. The CDR3 has 15 amino acids. The germline gives CDR1 SGDLS, CDR2 YYNGEE. DNA of the CDR3: TGTGCCAGCAGCTCAAGCCCGACAGGGGCGAGGGGCTACACCTTC. Translating gives CASSSSPTGARGYTF.

The table lists this clonotype with a few counts. This chain connects TRBV5-1 to TRBJ2-6; either TRBD1 or TRBD2 may fit D (5 bases each). Deletions cut 2 bases from V and 4 bases from J, with 10 bases between. The CDR3 consists of 15 residues. In germline, CDR1 is SGHRS, CDR2 YFSETQ. In DNA form, the CDR3 reads TGCGCCAGCAGCTTCGGGACGTGGGGGGCCAACGTCCTGACTTTC. This translates into CASSFGTWGANVLTF.

The V gene is TRBV28, the J gene TRBJ1-2; TRBD1 aligns across 8 bases. The V segment lost 6 bases and the J segment 1 base; nucleotides outside the gene matches: 7. CDR1 is MDHEN and CDR2 is SYDVKM in the germline V gene. The CDR3 is 15 amino acids. This chain's CDR3 is CASSLLTGVNYGYTF. CDR3 sequence (DNA): TGTGCCAGCAGCCTACTGACAGGGGTTAACTATGGCTACACCTTC.

This clonotype was picked up a small number of times. The rearrangement uses TRBV4-1 and TRBJ2-5, with D possibly being TRBD1 (5 bases). Germline V gives CDR1 MGHRA, CDR2 YSYEKL. V lost 4 bases and J lost 3, with 15 bases in between. The CDR3 is 15 amino acids. The CDR3 DNA follows: TGCGCCAGCAGCCCGGGCGGCAGGGTGGAAGAGACCCAGTACTTC. Protein product: CASSPGGRVEETQYF.

This clonotype has a handful of counts. The chain employs TRBV11-2 and TRBJ1-2; D gene uncertain. V was shortened by 4 bases and J by 13 bases, with 13 bases between the two germline ends. CDR1 and CDR2 from the germline V gene are SGHAT and FQNNGV. The CDR3 totals 11 residues. The CDR3 sequence: CASSSVGLTTF. In DNA, the CDR3 is TGTGCCAGCAGCTCGGTCGGGTTAACCACCTTC.